These 21 T cell receptor beta chains were sequenced from one sample in a study of breast tumors, draining lymph nodes, adjacent tissues. Samples came from axillary lymph nodes draining the breast cancer. From the multiplex PCR reads, TCRdb called clonotypes with MiXCR, one entry per CDR3 protein. The sample holds about 270,000 distinct CDR3 sequences, about 30% seen once. The sample was axillary lymph node tissue. These receptors originate from a female donor with breast cancer. Some clones in this sample may be carry-over from other donors' samples.

This chain uses TRBV20-1 with TRBJ2-5; D unclear. This CDR3 contains 14 residues. V lost 2 bases and J lost 9, with 19 bases in between. CDR1 and CDR2 from the germline V gene are DFQATT and SNEGSKA (reference sequence). Here the CDR3 DNA reads TGCAGTGCTAGACAGGATAATAGCAATCAGCCCCAGTACTTC. This encodes CSARQDNSNQPQYF.

At least ten counts were recorded for this clonotype. J is TRBJ2-5 and V is TRBV20-1; the match to TRBD2 covers 10 bases. The germline CDR1 and CDR2 sequences are DFQATT and SNEGSKA (reference sequence). The CDR3 loop spans 14 amino acids. The V gene end was trimmed by 5 bases and the J gene end by 5 bases; junction bases not matched to a gene: 8. Written as DNA, the CDR3 is TGCAGTGCTTTCCCGGGACTAGCGTTTGAGACCCAGTACTTC. Protein sequence: CSAFPGLAFETQYF.

This clonotype ranks as medium-sized. The genes are TRBV4-2 and TRBJ1-6; 8 bases match TRBD1. Germline V gene data show CDR1 as LGHNA and CDR2 as YNFKEQ. The J segment lost 7 bases and the V segment lost 5 bases, leaving 4 bases of the junction unmatched. The CDR3 loop spans 14 amino acids. In nucleotides, the CDR3 is TGTGCCAGCAGCACGGACAGGGACAATTCACCCCTCCACTTT. Translated: CASSTDRDNSPLHF.

In the case of this clonotype: This clone may be a read error of a much larger clone one base away. The chain employs TRBV19 and TRBJ2-1, with 10 bases that match TRBD2. Germline V lookup: CDR1 LNHDA, CDR2 SQIVND (reference sequence). The CDR3 runs to 15 residues. CDR3 residues: CASSISGRVTPERFF. In nucleotides, the CDR3 is TGTGCCAGTAGTATAAGCGGGAGGGTAACCCCAGAGCGGTTCTTC.

The chain combines TRBV6-2 or TRBV6-3 with TRBJ2-3; D gene unclear. CDR3 length: 14 amino acids. Between the trimmed V and J ends, which lost 4 bases and 3 bases, there was a span of 11 bases. Germline V gene data show CDR1 as MNHEY and CDR2 as SVGEGT. CDR3 loop: CASSSAIRTDTQYF. CDR3 in DNA: TGTGCCAGCAGTTCAGCGATTAGGACAGATACGCAGTATTTT.

Worth noting for this clonotype: The junction departs from germline at one end; a sequencing error may be responsible. The V and J genes are TRBV3-1 and TRBJ2-7; 15 nucleotides align to TRBD2. This CDR3 has 14 residues. Germline V lookup: CDR1 LGHDT, CDR2 YNNKEL (reference sequence). The CDR3 DNA follows: TGTGCCAGCAGCCAAAAGGGACTAGCGGGAGGAGACAACTTC. Translated: CASSQKGLAGGDNF.

The sample holds many counts of this clonotype. The chain combines TRBV4-1 with TRBJ2-1, with 9 positions matching TRBD2. CDR1 and CDR2 from the germline V gene are MGHRA and YSYEKL. This CDR3 has 15 residues. Losses at the gene ends were 0 bases for V and 9 bases for J; bases not matched to a gene: 6. CDR3 sequence: CASSQELAGWVEQFF. Written as DNA, the CDR3 is TGCGCCAGCAGCCAAGAACTAGCGGGTTGGGTTGAGCAGTTCTTC.

The J gene is TRBJ1-3, the V gene TRBV29-1; unclear D gene. Trimming shortened V by 7 bases and J by 10 bases, and 14 bases separated the two germline ends. The germline V gene has CDR1 SQVTM and CDR2 ANQGSEA. The CDR3 has 11 amino acids. CDR3 DNA sequence: TGCAGCGCCAAGGGCAATGGAACCATATATTTT. This translates into CSAKGNGTIYF.

The chain recombines TRBV20-1 with TRBJ2-4, with D tentatively TRBD1 or TRBD2 (5 bases each). V lost 7 bases, J lost 0 bases, and 22 bases lay in between. CDR3 size: 17 residues. Germline CDR1 reads DFQATT; CDR2 reads SNEGSKA (reference sequence). The DNA of the CDR3 is TGCAGTGTTGGGGGTCCGGCGGGTAGTCTAGCCAAAAACATTCAGTACTTC. Protein sequence: CSVGGPAGSLAKNIQYF.

In regard to this clonotype: A read error is possible here, since a much larger clone lies one base away. The chain uses TRBV11-3 and TRBJ2-2; 7 bases are shared with TRBD1. Germline CDR1 SGHNT, CDR2 YENEEA. The CDR3 is made up of 14 amino acids. The CDR3 loop reads CASSLETGTGEPFF. The DNA for the CDR3 is TGTGCCAGCAGCTTAGAGACAGGGACCGGGGAGCCGTTTTTT.

Ten or more counts support this clonotype. This chain joins TRBV7-2 and TRBJ2-7, with a possible D match to TRBD1 (7 bases). CDR3 length: 15 amino acids. Trimming removed 5 bases from V and 7 bases from J, with 21 bases in between. Germline CDR1 reads SGHTA; CDR2 reads FQGNSA. As DNA, the CDR3 is TGTGCCAGCAGCCCTACAACAGGGGCCGCGGGGGAGCAGTACTTC. It is translated as CASSPTTGAAGEQYF. Combining the CDR3 with reference TRBV7-2 and TRBJ2-7 gives the whole variable domain GAGVSQSPSNKVTEKGKDVELRCDPISGHTALYWYRQSLGQGLEFLIYFQGNSAPDKSGLPSDRFSAERTGGSVSTLTIQRTQQEDSAVYLCASSPTTGAAGEQYFGPGTRLTVT.

This clonotype was recorded many times. The CDR3 here is CASSFRAPSTDTQYF. The CDR3 bases are TGTGCCAGCAGTTTCAGGGCCCCAAGCACAGATACGCAGTATTTT. The chain links TRBV12-3 or TRBV12-4 to TRBJ2-3, with D possibly being TRBD1 (5 bases). The CDR3 loop spans 15 amino acids. Trimming took 3 bases from V and 0 from J, leaving 10 bases between them.

The V call is TRBV7-3, the J call TRBJ2-7, with TRBD1 as a possible D gene (5 bases). V was pared by 0 bases and J by 2 bases, with 8 bases between. Germline lookup yields CDR1 SGHTA and CDR2 FQGTGA. The CDR3 contains 14 residues. Written as DNA, the CDR3 is TGTGCCAGCAGCTTAACGGCAGGGCCCTACGAGCAGTACTTC. This translates into CASSLTAGPYEQYF.

This clonotype has a count of ten or more. The chain combines TRBV7-8 with TRBJ2-7; D may be TRBD2 (7 bases). The length of the CDR3 is 16 residues. Germline V gives CDR1 SGHVS, CDR2 FQNEAQ. Trimming took 5 bases from V and 2 from J, leaving 19 bases between them. CDR3 sequence reads: CASSRPGGGAPYEQYF. CDR3 DNA: TGTGCCAGCAGCCGGCCTGGGGGGGGGGCCCCCTACGAGCAGTACTTC.

The rearrangement uses TRBV3-1 and TRBJ1-3, with D maybe TRBD1 (6 bases). Looked up from germline, CDR1 is LGHDT and CDR2 is YNNKEL (reference sequence). The V gene lost 4 bases and the J gene lost 2 bases, with 15 bases spanning the gap. The CDR3 extends over 16 amino acids. Written as DNA, the CDR3 is TGTGCCAGCAGCCGGGACAACAGGGTGGCTGGAAACACCATATATTTT. As protein: CASSRDNRVAGNTIYF.

This clonotype has at least ten counts. The rearrangement joins TRBV5-6 to TRBJ1-5, with TRBD1 as a possible D gene (6 bases). Per the germline V gene, CDR1 is SGHDT and CDR2 is YYEEEE. The CDR3 is 16 amino acids. Trimming removed 3 bases at V and 0 bases at J, with 13 bases between. CDR3 in amino acids: CASSSGQSYSNQPQHF. The CDR3 region has the DNA TGTGCCAGCAGCTCAGGACAGTCCTATAGCAATCAGCCCCAGCATTTT.

To note about this clonotype: A much bigger clone sits one base away, suggesting this may be a read error. The chain combines TRBV7-7 with TRBJ2-1; TRBD1 agrees at 9 bases. This CDR3 contains 17 residues. Germline V CDR1 and CDR2: SSHAT, FNYEAQ (reference sequence). J gave up 3 bases and V 4 bases, and 10 bases lay outside the gene matches. The CDR3, as DNA: TGTGCCAGCAGCTCCCCAGCCGGGACAGGGATCTACAATGAGCAGTTCTTC. It is translated as CASSSPAGTGIYNEQFF.

CDR3 sequence (DNA): TGTGCCAGCAGCCAAGATCGGGGCGGCAGGGGGAGCGATCAGCCCCAGCATTTT. Translation: CASSQDRGGRGSDQPQHF. This chain connects TRBV4-2 to TRBJ1-5; TRBD1 matches 7 bases. V was clipped by 0 bases and J by 5 bases; unmatched bases: 13. This CDR3 is built from 18 residues. Germline CDR1 and CDR2: LGHNA and YNFKEQ.

This clonotype has at least ten counts. This chain joins TRBV29-1 and TRBJ2-1, with unresolved D. The germline CDR1 and CDR2 sequences are SQVTM and ANQGSEA. With 7 bases removed from V and 4 bases from J, the gap between germline ends came to 11 bases. The CDR3 loop spans 12 amino acids. This CDR3 reads CSGRTEYNEQFF. As DNA, the CDR3 is TGCAGCGGCCGGACCGAATACAATGAGCAGTTCTTC.

V gene TRBV4-3 combines with J gene TRBJ2-7, with 10 bases identical to TRBD2. The V and J ends lost 4 bases and 4 bases, in that order; junction bases with no gene match: 7. Germline loops: CDR1 LGHNA, CDR2 YSLEER. There are 15 residues in the CDR3. The CDR3 spells CASSPGASGRYEQYF. The CDR3 DNA sequence: TGCGCCAGCAGCCCGGGGGCTAGCGGGAGATACGAGCAGTACTTC.

Many counts were recorded for this clonotype. This chain connects TRBV3-1 to TRBJ1-4; D remains unclear. The CDR3 length is 13 residues. Germline V gene data show CDR1 as LGHDT and CDR2 as YNNKEL (reference sequence). Deletions cut 4 bases from V and 7 bases from J, with 10 bases between. The CDR3 sequence: CASSPGVGEKLFF. CDR3 DNA sequence: TGTGCCAGCAGCCCCGGGGTGGGTGAAAAACTGTTTTTT.